This T cell receptor gamma chain originates from a study of Vδ1+ human thymocytes (dated by TCRdb to 2016 to 2018). Regarding the study in general: As a data resource, the study described the mRNA-level TRG and TRD CDR3 repertoires of highly purified Vdelta1+ thymocytes obtained from young children. The multiplex-based CDR3 amplicon strategy had previously been validated against 5'RACE-based CDR3 amplicon generation methods.

Based on the germline V gene, the CDR1 and CDR2 sequences are VENAVY and YDSYNSRV. Trimming takes 2 bases off V and 1 base off J; junction bases not matched to a gene: 8. Taken from cysteine to phenylalanine, the CDR3 has 15 residues. The read is trimmed to its CDR3 DNA, 45 bases read in frame from base 1. Thymic samples were depleted of alphabeta T cells, then CD3+ TCRVdelta1+ TCRVdelta2- thymocytes were FACS-sorted. The purity of the sorted Vdelta1+ thymocytes was between roughly 98% and 99.6%. The thymic specimens were obtained from several paediatric patients who were undergoing corrective cardiac surgery and ranged in age from about 5 days to 15 months. Thymic tissue was dispersed, and mononuclear cells were isolated on a Histopaque-1077 density gradient. The staining antibodies were anti-TCRVdelta1 clone TS8.2, anti-TCRVdelta2 clone B6, anti-CD3 clone HIT3a and anti-TCRalphabeta clone IP26.

Study-wide conclusions, independent of this receptor: Because unexpected Vdelta2 sequences could lead to misinterpretation of bulk repertoire data, the authors recommended using highly purified populations and validating at the single-cell level. Many TRG clonotypes were found to be shared between donors (up to roughly 7x10^3), whereas TRD repertoires were found to be essentially private (max about 100 shared). Donors did not cluster by age or sex, so the analyses were not stratified by age or sex. In contrast to oligoclonal peripheral blood repertoires, thymic TRG and TRD repertoires appeared to be highly polyclonal with Gaussian CDR3 length distributions. Although sort purity was high, about 20% of thymic TRD sequences were Vdelta2 (with a few Vdelta3), in contrast to the peripheral blood Vdelta1+ controls.

This clone showed up just a few times. The target of this receptor is not known. There are no base qualities to consult, and no much larger clone falls within one base. RNA was extracted with the RNeasy mini kit and reverse transcribed using Superscript III. To generate the CDR3 amplicons, a multiplex PCR was run using pooled V-gene forward primers together with a constant-region reverse primer that carried Illumina adaptor overhangs. Amplicons were gel-purified, then indexed with Nextera index primers over eight extra PCR cycles and purified with AMPure XP beads. The libraries were sequenced on an Illumina MiSeq using paired-end 250 bp reads, dual indexing and an approximately 20% PhiX spike-in. Turning to the authors' computational methods: Read quality was checked with FastQC, and TRG read pairs were merged using ea-utils fastq-join. IMGT/HighV-QUEST was used to annotate the sequences, only productive sequences with an unambiguous V-gene assignment were kept, and clonotypes were defined as sequences sharing an identical CDR3 sequence. For downstream analysis, VDJtools 1.1.1, tcR 2.2.3, Treemap and vegan Shannon diversity in R 3.4.4 were used. TCRdb reprocessed the public reads with the caller CATT; rows with the same DNA were merged afterwards. TCRdb, not the authors, supplied the V and J calls. This sample lists about 36,000 gamma-chain clones; around 20% were detected once. Less than 2% of the sample rests with the top ten.

The sequence came from a girl less than two years old who had congenital heart surgery. Sample: Vdelta1+ gamma-delta thymocytes from the thymus. Reading the label with the study, this specimen's cell subset or site is: FACS-sorted CD3+ TCRalphabeta- TCRVdelta1+ TCRVdelta2- thymocytes. The chain was built from TRGV8 and TRGJ1 or TRGJ2. CDR3 reads: CATWDTSANYYKKLF. The DNA is as follows: TGTGCCACCTGGGATACTTCGGCTAATTATTATAAGAAACTCTTT.